The source of this T cell receptor (beta chain) is a study of T cells in Graves' hyperthyroidism and ophthalmopathy. This clonotype was recorded a few times. This CDR3 region has 16 residues. Germline V gives CDR1 LNHDA, CDR2 SQIVND (reference sequence). Unmatched junction bases numbered 8, after V lost 5 bases and J lost 2 bases. The source material, RNA transcripts, was used to amplify TCR beta CDR3 regions. A set of HTBI primers served as the primers for a first-round RT-PCR of the TCR CDR3. One entry per CDR3 protein, called by TCRdb with MiXCR from the multiplex PCR reads. Here the sample spans about 580,000 distinct CDR3 sequences, 11% to 15% being singletons.

This TCR was sampled from a woman under 40 with Graves' hyperthyroidism that later progressed to Graves' ophthalmopathy. The chain joins TRBV19 to TRBJ1-5, with 8 bases matching TRBD1. The sample consisted of blood. The CDR3 nucleotides are TGTGCCAGTAGTGTCGACAGGGGAGAGGGCAATCAGCCCCAGCATTTT. Protein: CASSVDRGEGNQPQHF. Full variable domain (remainder filled in from reference TRBV19 and TRBJ1-5): DGGITQSPKYLFRKEGQNVTLSCEQNLNHDAMYWYRQDPGQGLRLIYYSQIVNDFQKGDIAEGYSVSREKKESFPLTVTSAQKNPTAFYLCASSVDRGEGNQPQHFGDGTRLSIL.